These 25 T cell receptor beta chains were sequenced from one sample in a study of blood T cells in healthy people across ages. A second about 6 to 11 cycle PCR used barcoded and J-beta primers. TCRdb called the 5' RACE reads again in MiXCR, with one record for every CDR3 protein. Here the sample spans 1.5 million to 2 million distinct CDR3 sequences, roughly 32% being singletons. The sample taken for sequencing was blood. The receptors here all came from a woman in her twenties or thirties in good health.

This clonotype was recorded many times. J is TRBJ2-3 and V is TRBV25-1; a weak D match, TRBD2 (6 bases). The CDR3 loop spans 18 amino acids. The germline V gene has CDR1 MGHDK and CDR2 SYGVNS. V shed 8 bases and J shed 0 bases, with 24 bases lying between them. The CDR3 is CASSGQGLKKRSTDTQYF. The DNA of the CDR3 is TGTGCCAGCTCGGGGCAGGGACTTAAAAAACGGAGCACAGATACGCAGTATTTT.

The V call is TRBV7-8, the J call TRBJ1-5, with 12 bases lining up with TRBD1. This CDR3 contains 16 residues. V lost 5 bases and J lost 6; bases outside the gene matches: 8. Germline lookup yields CDR1 SGHVS and CDR2 FQNEAQ. CDR3: CASSAPGQGASQPQHF. The CDR3 region has the DNA TGTGCCAGCAGCGCTCCGGGACAGGGGGCGAGTCAGCCCCAGCATTTT. Full variable domain (missing parts from reference TRBV7-8 and TRBJ1-5): GAGVSQSPRYKVAKRGQDVALRCDPISGHVSLFWYQQALGQGPEFLTYFQNEAQLDKSGLPSDRFFAERPEGSVSTLKIQRTQQEDSAVYLCASSAPGQGASQPQHFGDGTRLSIL.

This chain uses TRBV11-2 with TRBJ2-3; D is possibly TRBD2 (5 bases). CDR1 SGHAT and CDR2 FQNNGV come from the germline V gene. This CDR3 contains 15 residues. V lost 2 bases, J lost 6 bases, and 15 bases lay in between. The CDR3 DNA follows: TGTGCCAGCAGCTTAAGCGGCGCGAGGTTCGATACGCAGTATTTT. It is translated as CASSLSGARFDTQYF.

This chain joins TRBV20-1 and TRBJ2-7, with 7 bases matching TRBD1. Germline trimming cut 6 bases from V and 0 bases from J; bases unmatched to any gene: 8. The CDR3 is 14 residues long. CDR1 and CDR2 from the germline V gene are DFQATT and SNEGSKA (reference sequence). The CDR3 is CSANTGVPSYEQYF. In DNA form, the CDR3 reads TGCAGTGCCAATACAGGGGTACCCTCCTACGAGCAGTACTTC.

This clonotype showed up just a few times. The chain uses TRBV6-1 and TRBJ1-2, with a tentative D call TRBD1 (5 bases). This CDR3 is 15 amino acids long. Germline V gives CDR1 MNHNS, CDR2 SASEGT. With 8 bases removed from V and 3 bases from J, the gap between germline ends came to 19 bases. The CDR3 here is CASLYHPQGDYGYTF. CDR3 in DNA: TGTGCCAGCCTCTACCACCCGCAGGGTGACTATGGCTACACCTTC.

Notes on this clonotype: Compared with germline, one end of the junction differs, possibly owing to a read error. V usage is TRBV20-1 and J usage is TRBJ2-3, with D uncertain. This CDR3 spans 13 amino acids. Germline V gives CDR1 DFQATT, CDR2 SNEGSKA (reference sequence). Here the CDR3 DNA reads TGCAGTGCGAGAGAAGCTAGCACAGATACGCAGTATTTT. Translating it yields CSAREASTDTQYF.

On this clonotype: Being one base from a much bigger clone, this may be a read error. The rearrangement uses TRBV4-1 and TRBJ1-4; 9 bases are a match to TRBD1. CDR1 is MGHRA and CDR2 is YSYEKL in the germline V gene. The junction had 14 bases not matched to a gene; V was cut back by 4 bases and J by 8 bases. This CDR3 is built from 17 residues. CDR3 protein: CASSRALDRGRREKLFF. Here the CDR3 DNA reads TGCGCCAGCAGCCGAGCGTTGGACAGGGGTAGGAGGGAAAAACTGTTTTTT.

V and J are TRBV4-1 and TRBJ2-1; 12 nucleotides match TRBD2. The V gene end was trimmed by 3 bases and the J gene end by 7 bases; junction bases not matched to a gene: 25. The germline V gene encodes CDR1 MGHRA and CDR2 YSYEKL. The CDR3 has 22 residues. CDR3 loop: CASSHRPLGTSGCKGFGNEQFF. CDR3 bases: TGCGCCAGCAGCCATCGACCTCTAGGGACTAGCGGGTGTAAGGGTTTCGGGAATGAGCAGTTCTTC.

The gene calls are TRBV28 and TRBJ2-1; possible D gene TRBD2, 6 bases. V was pared by 5 bases and J by 2 bases, with 13 bases between. The CDR3 extends over 15 amino acids. CDR1 is MDHEN and CDR2 is SYDVKM in the germline V gene. CDR3 residues: CASSTASETYNEQFF. The CDR3 DNA follows: TGTGCCAGCAGTACCGCTAGCGAGACCTACAATGAGCAGTTCTTC.

The rearrangement links TRBV4-1 to TRBJ1-4, with 11 nucleotides matching TRBD1. The CDR3 contains 19 residues. V was clipped by 4 bases and J by 7 bases; unmatched bases: 17. Germline-derived CDR1 and CDR2 are MGHRA and YSYEKL. The CDR3 loop reads CASSRTPDRGLREGEKLFF. CDR3 bases: TGCGCCAGCAGCCGGACCCCGGACAGGGGGCTCAGGGAAGGTGAAAAACTGTTTTTT.

Turning to this clonotype: Just one base apart from a much larger clone, this may be a read error. The V gene is TRBV6-6, the J gene TRBJ2-7, with TRBD1 matching 8 bases. The CDR3 extends over 9 amino acids. Germline CDR1 MNHNY, CDR2 SVGAGI (reference sequence). The CDR3 protein is CASKRDRSF. CDR3 sequence (DNA): TGTGCCAGCAAAAGGGACAGGTCCTTC.

The chain has TRBV6-5 and TRBJ1-6, with unresolved D. V was pared by 5 bases and J by 5 bases, with 10 bases between. The CDR3 consists of 14 residues. Germline V gene lookup returns CDR1 MNHEY and CDR2 SVGAGI. CDR3 residues: CASSLDKNNSPLHF. For the CDR3, the DNA is TGTGCCAGCAGTCTGGATAAAAATAATTCACCCCTCCACTTT.

The chain links TRBV27 to TRBJ2-3, with D tentatively TRBD2 (6 bases). Germline V gives CDR1 MNHEY, CDR2 SMNVEV (reference sequence). The CDR3 contains 20 residues. Trimming took off 0 bases at V and 0 bases at J, with 22 bases between the two ends. The CDR3 spells CASSLSPPTRTTTSTDTQYF. CDR3 bases: TGTGCCAGCAGTTTATCGCCTCCAACTCGGACTACCACTAGCACAGATACGCAGTATTTT.

This rearrangement joins TRBV20-1 to TRBJ2-1, with a possible D match to TRBD2 (7 bases). Germline CDR1 reads DFQATT; CDR2 reads SNEGSKA (reference sequence). CDR3 length: 14 amino acids. V dropped 7 bases and J dropped 3 bases, with 16 bases sitting between them. CDR3 residues: CSVAGAQRYNEQFF. CDR3 sequence (DNA): TGCAGTGTTGCGGGGGCCCAGCGCTACAATGAGCAGTTCTTC.

The chain carries TRBV7-3 and TRBJ2-5; 9 positions match TRBD2. Germline V gene lookup returns CDR1 SGHTA and CDR2 FQGTGA. Trimming took 2 bases from V and 4 from J; bases not matched to a gene: 8. This CDR3 is 16 amino acids long. The CDR3 region is CASSLGGGALRETQYF. The CDR3 DNA follows: TGTGCCAGCAGCTTAGGCGGGGGGGCCTTGAGAGAGACCCAGTACTTC.

CDR3 in DNA: TGCGCCAGCAGAACGACAGGGAACACCGGGGAGCTGTTTTTT. Translated: CASRTTGNTGELFF. The chain couples TRBV4-1 to TRBJ2-2, with D perhaps TRBD1 (6 bases). V was trimmed by 6 bases and J by 1 base, leaving 9 bases between them. This CDR3 contains 14 residues. Germline lookup yields CDR1 MGHRA and CDR2 YSYEKL.

This clonotype occurred a few times. The rearrangement uses TRBV2 and TRBJ1-1; 7 bases agree with TRBD1. CDR3 length: 14 residues. Germline loops: CDR1 SNHLY, CDR2 FYNNEI. V gave up 4 bases and J gave up 0 bases; unmatched junction bases: 2. The CDR3 region has the DNA TGTGCCAGCAGTGTGCAGGGGGTGAACACTGAAGCTTTCTTT. Residues: CASSVQGVNTEAFF.

This clonotype was counted a few times. The chain employs TRBV5-1 and TRBJ2-1; 7 bases are shared with TRBD1. V shed 4 bases, J shed 5 bases, and the junction held 12 bases outside the gene matches. CDR3 size: 16 residues. CDR1 is SGHRS, CDR2 YFSETQ, per germline. The CDR3 spells CASSRFRDSPNNEQFF. The CDR3 nucleotides are TGCGCCAGCAGCCGATTCCGGGACAGCCCAAACAATGAGCAGTTCTTC.

CDR3 region: CASNSARTSEYEQYF. CDR3 coding DNA: TGTGCCAGCAACTCCGCGAGGACTAGCGAGTACGAGCAGTACTTC. The V gene is TRBV27, the J gene TRBJ2-7, with 9 bases identical to TRBD2. This CDR3 is built from 15 residues. J gave up 4 bases and V 7 bases, and 11 bases lay outside the gene matches. CDR1 is MNHEY and CDR2 is SMNVEV in the germline V gene (reference sequence).

The rearrangement links TRBV6-2 or TRBV6-3 to TRBJ2-5, with TRBD1 identical over 7 bases. The CDR3 has 16 residues. The V segment lost 5 bases and the J segment 2 bases; nucleotides outside the gene matches: 11. Germline CDR1 and CDR2: MNHEY and SVGEGT. The DNA of the CDR3 is TGTGCCAGCAGTACAACAGGGGCCGTGGGACAAGAGACCCAGTACTTC. It is translated as CASSTTGAVGQETQYF.

The chain employs TRBV4-1 and TRBJ2-7, with D possibly being TRBD1 (6 bases). CDR1 and CDR2 (germline): MGHRA, YSYEKL. Trimming removed 0 bases from V and 2 bases from J, with 14 bases in between. The CDR3 extends over 16 amino acids. The CDR3 region has the DNA TGCGCCAGCAGCCAAGATCAGAGGGGGTCAACCTACGAGCAGTACTTC. It specifies CASSQDQRGSTYEQYF.

This clonotype was recorded a few times. This rearrangement joins TRBV7-9 to TRBJ2-2; 7 bases fit TRBD2. Trimming cost V 5 bases and J 6 bases; bases outside gene matches: 18. Germline assignment: CDR1 SEHNR and CDR2 FQNEAQ (reference sequence). The length of the CDR3 is 18 residues. The CDR3 is CASSQRTREAGLAGELFF. CDR3 nucleotide sequence: TGTGCCAGCAGCCAACGTACCCGGGAGGCAGGTCTCGCCGGGGAGCTGTTTTTT.

The chain joins TRBV27 to TRBJ2-7; D remains unclear. Trimming left V 6 bases short and J 7 bases short, with 19 bases between. Germline lookup yields CDR1 MNHEY and CDR2 SMNVEV (reference sequence). The CDR3 length is 14 residues. The CDR3 here is CASRRDSPSGEQYF. The CDR3 coding sequence is TGTGCCAGCAGGAGAGACTCACCCTCTGGTGAGCAGTACTTC.

V usage is TRBV20-1 and J usage is TRBJ1-6; no reliable D call. Per germline, CDR1 DFQATT and CDR2 SNEGSKA (reference sequence). The CDR3 has 14 amino acids. The V end lost 5 bases, the J end lost 7 bases, and 15 bases lay between the germline ends. The chain's CDR3 is CSAQLQVENSPLHF. CDR3 bases: TGCAGTGCTCAACTCCAGGTCGAAAATTCACCCCTCCACTTT.

V gene TRBV15 combines with J gene TRBJ1-4; weak D call: TRBD1 (6 bases). Germline V lookup: CDR1 LNHNV, CDR2 YYDKDF (reference sequence). This CDR3 spans 17 amino acids. Trimming removed 0 bases at V and 2 bases at J, with 13 bases between. The CDR3 reads CATSRDHRVGTNEKLFF. DNA of the CDR3: TGTGCCACCAGCAGAGATCACAGGGTAGGGACTAATGAAAAACTGTTTTTT.